The present T cell receptor (gamma chain) was sequenced within a study of Vδ1+ human thymocytes. Study observations and caveats: Thymic delta-chain repertoires held approximately 20% Vdelta2 sequences and few Vdelta3, despite high sort purity. Thymic TRG and TRD repertoires appeared highly polyclonal, with Gaussian CDR3 length distributions.

Germline values: CDR1 EGSTGY, CDR2 YDSYTSSV. This CDR3 region has 14 residues. The ends lost 0 bases at V and 10 bases at J; junction bases unmatched: 12. This clone was found a few times. Its target is unknown. The template was reverse-transcribed extracted RNA. Pooled V-gene forward primers with one constant-region reverse primer generated the CDR3 amplicons by multiplex PCR. TCRdb made new clone calls on the multiplex PCR reads using CATT. Among about 36,000 gamma-chain clones, 20% to 25% were seen once, and the ten largest hold 1.9%. This clonotype was sampled from a girl less than two years old who had congenital heart surgery. The V call is TRGV4, the J call TRGJ1 or TRGJ2. Sequencing used Vdelta1+ gamma-delta thymocytes from the thymus. This sample's subset: FACS-sorted CD3+ TCRalphabeta- TCRVdelta1+ TCRVdelta2- thymocytes. The CDR3 here is CATWDGPCIAKKLF. CDR3 nucleotide sequence: TGTGCCACCTGGGATGGGCCCTGTATTGCGAAGAAACTCTTT.